What follows are 27 T cell receptor beta chains derived from one specimen sequenced in a study of Ad26.COV2.S vaccination and SARS-CoV-2 variants (dated by TCRdb to the early 2020s). The treatment or condition label, as the study defines it: around 19 received Ad26.COV2.S at low or high dose, single or two shots; 5 received placebo; per-sample allocation not given. Repertoires of vaccine and placebo recipients were sequenced from samples collected on day 63 after the first injection. Libraries came from the immunoSEQ multiplex PCR assay. Imported from immuneACCESS, the table was reduced by TCRdb to in-frame sequences with V and J called. These copies leave out some clones; in studies compared against another copy, an unresolved V gene accounts for under half, and the cause of the remainder is not known. The sample contains some 500,000 clones, 80% to 90% of them found a single time. Of the sample, about 2.7% falls within the top ten clones.

The source material was peripheral blood, sampled in a trial of Ad26.COV2.S vaccine versus placebo. These receptors all stem from a person between 18 and 59 years old who received the Ad26.COV2.S COVID-19 vaccine or a placebo.

The chain is built from TRBV27 and TRBJ2-3; D is possibly TRBD1 (5 bases). Trimming took 4 bases from V and 3 from J, leaving 17 bases between them. The CDR3 is made up of 16 amino acids. The V gene's germline CDR1 is MNHEY and CDR2 SMNVEV (reference sequence). The DNA for the CDR3 is TGTGCCAGCAGTTCGGGCCCAGGGCTGGGGACAGATACGCAGTATTTT. Translating it yields CASSSGPGLGTDTQYF.

The CDR3 reads CASSFGGTEAFF. The CDR3 nucleotides read TGCGCCAGCAGCTTCGGAGGCACTGAAGCTTTCTTT. V and J are TRBV5-1 and TRBJ1-1, with D unresolved. CDR1 and CDR2 from the germline V gene are SGHRS and YFSETQ. This CDR3 is 12 amino acids long. V lost 2 bases and J lost 4, with 6 bases in between.

This clone was counted once. V and J are TRBV14 and TRBJ1-1; no reliable D call. V was cut by 4 bases and J by 7 bases, with 10 bases left in between. This CDR3 has 12 residues. Germline assignment: CDR1 SGHDN and CDR2 FVKESK. This CDR3 is CASSLGGYEAFF. In DNA, the CDR3 is TGTGCCAGCAGCCTTGGCGGATATGAAGCTTTCTTT.

This clone was counted between two and nine times. V is TRBV5-4 and J is TRBJ2-1; 7 bases match TRBD1. CDR1 and CDR2 from the germline V gene are SGHNT and YYREEE (reference sequence). CDR3 length: 12 amino acids. The junction had 2 bases not matched to a gene; V was cut back by 4 bases and J by 7 bases. The CDR3 loop is CASSKTGNEQFF. DNA of the CDR3: TGTGCCAGCAGCAAGACAGGGAATGAGCAGTTCTTC.

This chain joins TRBV28 and TRBJ1-5, with TRBD1 matching over 7 bases. Looked up from germline, CDR1 is MDHEN and CDR2 is SYDVKM. The V gene end was trimmed by 5 bases and the J gene end by 4 bases; junction bases not matched to a gene: 14. The CDR3 runs 17 residues. This CDR3 is CASSHTGISRGNQPQHF. The DNA for the CDR3 is TGTGCCAGCAGTCACACAGGGATATCCAGGGGGAATCAGCCCCAGCATTTT.

A single count supports this clone. The genes are TRBV29-1 and TRBJ2-7; D might be TRBD1 (6 bases). The CDR3 consists of 13 residues. Germline assignment: CDR1 SQVTM and CDR2 ANQGSEA. Trimming pared 5 bases from V and 5 bases from J, leaving 16 bases between. CDR3 in DNA: TGCAGCGTTTGGGGGCGGTTCGGGGACGAGCAGTACTTC. Its translation: CSVWGRFGDEQYF.

J is TRBJ2-7 and V is TRBV7-8; D gene ambiguous. Looked up from germline, CDR1 is SGHVS and CDR2 is FQNEAQ. CDR3 length: 16 residues. Trimming took 1 base from V and 4 from J, leaving 17 bases between them. CDR3 sequence: CASSLVLRSLKYEQYV. DNA of the CDR3: TGTGCCAGCAGCTTAGTACTCAGATCTTTGAAGTACGAGCAGTACGTC.

V gene TRBV25-1 combines with J gene TRBJ2-3, with 11 bases that match TRBD2. Per germline, CDR1 MGHDK and CDR2 SYGVNS. With V trimmed by 3 bases and J by 4 bases, 9 bases remained unmatched. The CDR3 covers 17 residues. CDR3 region: CASSDPTSGSPPDTQYF. CDR3 coding DNA: TGTGCCAGCAGTGACCCTACTAGCGGGAGTCCCCCAGATACGCAGTATTTT.

The rearrangement joins TRBV5-8 to TRBJ2-7; the D is unclear. The germline V gene has CDR1 SGHTS and CDR2 YDEGEE. Trimming cost V 5 bases and J 2 bases, with 8 bases left between them. This CDR3 has 12 residues. The CDR3 reads CASRPTTYEQYF. Written as DNA, the CDR3 is TGTGCCAGCAGACCCACAACCTACGAGCAGTACTTC.

The gene calls are TRBV29-1 and TRBJ2-5; D is undetermined. The germline V gene encodes CDR1 SQVTM and CDR2 ANQGSEA. CDR3 length: 13 residues. The V end was cut by 3 bases, the J end by 5 bases, with 13 bases between. This chain's CDR3 is CSVDRARWETQYF. As DNA, the CDR3 is TGCAGCGTTGATCGGGCTCGGTGGGAGACCCAGTACTTC. The full variable domain, with the rest looked up from reference TRBV29-1 and TRBJ2-5, is SAVISQKPSRDICQRGTSLTIQCQVDSQVTMMFWYRQQPGQSLTLIATANQGSEATYESGFVIDKFPISRPNLTFSTLTVSNMSPEDSSIYLCSVDRARWETQYFGPGTRLLVL.

The rearrangement links TRBV7-9 to TRBJ2-3, with D unclear. Deletions cut 4 bases from V and 4 bases from J, with 24 bases between. Germline lookup yields CDR1 SEHNR and CDR2 FQNEAQ (reference sequence). This CDR3 region has 18 residues. The CDR3 is CASSWSLDWTRKADTQYF. CDR3 in DNA: TGTGCCAGCAGCTGGTCTCTGGATTGGACCCGAAAAGCAGATACGCAGTATTTT.

The rearrangement links TRBV28 to TRBJ2-4; 8 positions match TRBD1. The CDR3 runs to 15 residues. Germline V gene data show CDR1 as MDHEN and CDR2 as SYDVKM. J lost 4 bases, V lost 3 bases, and 5 bases had no gene match. The CDR3, as DNA: TGTGCCAGCAGTTTGGGACAGGCAGCTAAAAACATTCAGTACTTC. Its protein is CASSLGQAAKNIQYF. Supplemented by reference TRBV28 and TRBJ2-4, the full variable domain reads DVKVTQSSRYLVKRTGEKVFLECVQDMDHENMFWYRQDPGLGLRLIYFSYDVKMKEKGDIPEGYSVSREKKERFSLILESASTNQTSMYLCASSLGQAAKNIQYFGAGTRLSVL.

The rearrangement uses TRBV19 and TRBJ1-5; 8 bases fit TRBD1. Looked up from germline, CDR1 is LNHDA and CDR2 is SQIVND (reference sequence). CDR3 size: 15 residues. Trimming at V came to 6 bases and at J to 5 bases, leaving 9 bases not matched to a gene. CDR3 in amino acids: CASSPRTGRYQPQHF. CDR3 DNA: TGTGCCAGTAGCCCCCGGACAGGGCGTTATCAGCCCCAGCATTTT.

A single count supports this clone. The chain employs TRBV5-4 and TRBJ1-3; tentatively, D is TRBD1 (5 bases). Germline CDR1 SGHNT, CDR2 YYREEE (reference sequence). V shed 4 bases and J shed 7 bases, with 18 bases lying between them. The CDR3 extends over 15 amino acids. In nucleotides, the CDR3 is TGTGCCAGCAGCGCGGGACCGCCTCATGGGAACACCATATATTTT. Translating gives CASSAGPPHGNTIYF. Looking up the rest from reference TRBV5-4 and TRBJ1-3 gives the full variable domain: ETGVTQSPTHLIKTRGQQVTLRCSSQSGHNTVSWYQQALGQGPQFIFQYYREEENGRGNFPPRFSGLQFPNYSSELNVNALELDDSALYLCASSAGPPHGNTIYFGEGSWLTVV.

This sequence joins TRBV5-1 and TRBJ2-3; 8 bases are shared with TRBD2. CDR3 length: 15 amino acids. CDR1 SGHRS and CDR2 YFSETQ come from the germline V gene. J lost 7 bases, V lost 0 bases, and 7 bases had no gene match. The CDR3 here is CASSLASGRSYTQYF. The CDR3 bases are TGCGCCAGCAGCTTGGCCAGCGGGAGATCGTATACGCAGTATTTT.

This clone came up a few times. The genes are TRBV7-9 and TRBJ1-1; D unresolved. Germline V gene data show CDR1 as SEHNR and CDR2 as FQNEAQ (reference sequence). The CDR3 is made up of 12 amino acids. The V gene lost 10 bases and the J gene lost 1 base, with 10 bases spanning the gap. CDR3 in amino acids: CATRWGNTEAFF. DNA for the CDR3: TGTGCCACGAGGTGGGGGAACACTGAAGCTTTCTTT.

V gene TRBV18 combines with J gene TRBJ1-2, with TRBD1 as a possible D gene (6 bases). V lost 3 bases, J lost 4 bases, and 15 bases lay in between. Germline CDR1 KGHSH, CDR2 LQKENI. The CDR3 length is 15 residues. CDR3 sequence reads: CASSPHGDTSYGYTF. The CDR3 DNA reads as TGTGCCAGCTCACCTCACGGGGACACATCCTATGGCTACACCTTC.

This sequence joins TRBV14 and TRBJ2-3; weak D call: TRBD1 (5 bases). The germline V and J ends were trimmed by 1 base and 4 bases, with 9 bases remaining between them. The CDR3 is made up of 14 amino acids. Germline V gene lookup returns CDR1 SGHDN and CDR2 FVKESK. The CDR3 DNA is TGTGCCAGCAGCCAAGCTTGGGGCCCAGATACGCAGTATTTT. Translated, it gives CASSQAWGPDTQYF.

In regard to this clone: Different DNA sequences within this sample yield the same CDR3. As DNA, the CDR3 is TGTGCCTGGAGTGTACTCGGGGTTCAGCCCCAGCATTTT. Amino acids: CAWSVLGVQPQHF. The genes are TRBV30 and TRBJ1-5; no reliable D call. Trimming cost V 0 bases and J 6 bases, with 9 bases left between them. CDR3 length: 13 residues. Per germline, CDR1 GTSNPN and CDR2 SVGIG (reference sequence). Supplemented by reference TRBV30 and TRBJ1-5, the full variable domain reads SQTIHQWPATLVQPVGSPLSLECTVEGTSNPNLYWYRQAAGRGLQLLFYSVGIGQISSEVPQNLSASRPQDRQFILSSKKLLLSDSGFYLCAWSVLGVQPQHFGDGTRLSIL.

This chain connects TRBV28 to TRBJ1-5, with a possible D match to TRBD1 (5 bases). The CDR3 spans 13 residues. The germline CDR1 and CDR2 sequences are MDHEN and SYDVKM. V was cut by 3 bases and J by 4 bases, with 7 bases left in between. Here the CDR3 DNA reads TGTGCCAGCAGTTTCGGGACTAATCAGCCCCAGCATTTT. This gives the protein CASSFGTNQPQHF.

The chain has TRBV5-4 and TRBJ1-5; D is possibly TRBD1 (6 bases). V lost 0 bases and J lost 4, with 8 bases in between. Germline CDR1 is SGHNT and CDR2 is YYREEE (reference sequence). This CDR3 is built from 14 residues. CDR3 coding DNA: TGTGCCAGCAGCTTGGGGGGGCTGAATCAGCCCCAGCATTTT. Amino acids: CASSLGGLNQPQHF.

This sequence joins TRBV24-1 and TRBJ2-1; tentatively, D is TRBD1 or TRBD2 (7 bases each). CDR3 size: 15 residues. The V end lost 9 bases, the J end lost 0 bases, and 14 bases lay between the germline ends. Germline CDR1 and CDR2: KGHDR and SFDVKD. DNA of the CDR3: TGTGCCACCGCAGGGGGGGCGAGCTCCTACAATGAGCAGTTCTTC. Protein: CATAGGASSYNEQFF.

The V and J genes are TRBV11-2 and TRBJ2-2; TRBD2 matches at 10 bases. CDR1 and CDR2 from the germline V gene are SGHAT and FQNNGV. The CDR3 is 16 amino acids. V was pared by 1 base and J by 1 base, with 0 bases of the junction left unmatched. CDR3 protein: CASSLGLAGNTGELFF. CDR3 sequence (DNA): TGTGCCAGCAGCTTAGGACTAGCGGGGAACACCGGGGAGCTGTTTTTT.

V gene TRBV7-2 combines with J gene TRBJ2-5; TRBD2 aligns across 7 bases. The CDR3 is 15 residues long. CDR1 is SGHTA and CDR2 is FQGNSA in the germline V gene. The J segment lost 2 bases and the V segment lost 2 bases, leaving 5 bases of the junction unmatched. The CDR3 DNA reads as TGTGCCAGCAGCTTATCGCGGGGGTATCAAGAGACCCAGTACTTC. As protein: CASSLSRGYQETQYF.

Comment on this clone: Different DNA sequences within this sample yield the same CDR3. The gene calls are TRBV15 and TRBJ1-3; D call uncertain. There are 15 residues in the CDR3. Germline loops: CDR1 LNHNV, CDR2 YYDKDF (reference sequence). Between the trimmed V and J ends, which lost 0 bases and 2 bases, there was a span of 8 bases. This CDR3 reads CATSREGRAGNTIYF. CDR3 bases: TGTGCCACCAGCAGAGAAGGGAGGGCTGGAAACACCATATATTTT.

The J gene is TRBJ2-5, the V gene TRBV20-1; possibly TRBD1 for D (5 bases). Germline V gives CDR1 DFQATT, CDR2 SNEGSKA (reference sequence). This CDR3 is 12 amino acids long. The V and J ends lost 3 bases and 2 bases respectively, with 7 bases between them. In DNA, the CDR3 is TGCAGTGCTAGTAGGGGACAAGAGACCCAGTACTTC. The encoded protein is CSASRGQETQYF.

This chain connects TRBV5-1 to TRBJ2-2; D is tentatively TRBD1 or TRBD2 (5 bases each). The CDR3 is 16 amino acids. Germline CDR1 and CDR2: SGHRS and YFSETQ. Trimming removed 10 bases from V and 4 bases from J, with 23 bases in between. As DNA, the CDR3 is TGCGCCTCAACCGGACAAGGGCTGGGGGTCACCGGGGAGCTGTTTTTT. Protein product: CASTGQGLGVTGELFF.